This entry lists 23 T cell receptor beta chains sequenced from one sample in a study of response to subunit inactivated influenza vaccine. MiXCR, run by TCRdb on the RT-PCR reads, gives a single entry per CDR3 protein. The sample shows more than 700,000 distinct CDR3 sequences, 21% of them seen only once. Sequenced here: PBMCs from blood, sampled roughly 5 days after vaccination. These receptors were collected from a man over 45 who received an inactivated influenza vaccine.

The CDR3 sequence: CASSPKQGVAEQFF. In DNA, the CDR3 is TGTGCCAGCTCACCAAAGCAGGGGGTCGCTGAGCAGTTCTTC. V gene TRBV18 combines with J gene TRBJ2-1, with 7 positions matching TRBD1. The CDR3 runs to 14 residues. Germline lookup yields CDR1 KGHSH and CDR2 LQKENI. The trim removed 2 bases at V and 9 bases at J, leaving 7 bases unmatched.

The chain employs TRBV12-3 or TRBV12-4 and TRBJ2-1; D gene uncertain. This CDR3 is built from 12 residues. The germline V and J ends were trimmed by 2 bases and 5 bases, with 4 bases remaining between them. The CDR3 DNA reads TGTGCCAGCAGTTTACTCCACAATGAGCAGTTCTTC. This codes for CASSLLHNEQFF.

This clonotype has a handful of counts. The gene calls are TRBV11-2 and TRBJ2-3, with 13 bases fitting TRBD2. Germline V gene data show CDR1 as SGHAT and CDR2 as FQNNGV. The trim removed 2 bases at V and 2 bases at J, leaving 7 bases unmatched. This CDR3 contains 18 residues. Here the CDR3 reads CASSLKLAGGGYTDTQYF. As DNA, the CDR3 is TGTGCCAGCAGCTTAAAACTAGCGGGAGGGGGTTACACAGATACGCAGTATTTT.

The chain links TRBV11-2 to TRBJ2-3; TRBD2 agrees at 10 bases. The CDR3 contains 18 residues. Germline CDR1 SGHAT, CDR2 FQNNGV. J lost 2 bases, V lost 1 base, and 9 bases had no gene match. This chain's CDR3 is CASSLVGLAGGPTDTQYF. DNA for the CDR3: TGTGCCAGCAGCTTAGTGGGGTTAGCGGGGGGCCCCACAGATACGCAGTATTTT.

The chain joins TRBV5-1 to TRBJ2-1, with 10 positions matching TRBD2. Germline V CDR1 and CDR2: SGHRS, YFSETQ. With 4 bases clipped from V and 5 bases from J, the junction kept 9 bases outside the gene matches. The CDR3 contains 16 residues. The CDR3 DNA sequence: TGCGCCAGCAGCACCCTACTAGCGGGACCTAACAATGAGCAGTTCTTC. It specifies CASSTLLAGPNNEQFF. The full variable domain, rest sourced from reference TRBV5-1 and TRBJ2-1, is KAGVTQTPRYLIKTRGQQVTLSCSPISGHRSVSWYQQTPGQGLQFLFEYFSETQRNKGNFPGRFSGRQFSNSRSEMNVSTLELGDSALYLCASSTLLAGPNNEQFFGPGTRLTVL.

The chain joins TRBV20-1 to TRBJ2-5; 9 nucleotides match TRBD2. In germline, CDR1 is DFQATT, CDR2 SNEGSKA (reference sequence). This CDR3 has 17 residues. The trim removed 0 bases at V and 4 bases at J, leaving 12 bases unmatched. CDR3 region: CSARDPYLAGTGETQYF. As DNA, the CDR3 is TGCAGTGCTAGAGATCCTTATCTAGCGGGAACTGGAGAGACCCAGTACTTC.

This clonotype was found a few times. Here the CDR3 DNA reads TGTGCCAGCAACCCAACGGGGGAGACCCAGTACTTC. It yields the protein CASNPTGETQYF. V and J are TRBV6-2 or TRBV6-3 and TRBJ2-5; tentatively, D is TRBD2 (5 bases). The CDR3 sequence is 12 residues long. Trimming pared 7 bases from V and 5 bases from J, leaving 11 bases between. Germline V lookup: CDR1 MNHEY, CDR2 SVGEGT.

The chain uses TRBV7-6 and TRBJ2-5, with 7 bases fitting TRBD1. V gave up 2 bases and J gave up 1 base; unmatched junction bases: 10. The CDR3 extends over 17 amino acids. Germline V gene data show CDR1 as SGHVS and CDR2 as FNYEAQ. Written as DNA, the CDR3 is TGTGCCAGCAGCTTAAGAGTTGGGACAGCCACCCAAGAGACCCAGTACTTC. This codes for CASSLRVGTATQETQYF.

This clonotype appeared a few times. The V gene is TRBV6-6, the J gene TRBJ2-7; D is unclear. The CDR3 sequence is 12 residues long. Germline CDR1 is MNHNY and CDR2 is SVGAGI (reference sequence). Trimming took 5 bases from V and 3 from J, leaving 8 bases between them. The CDR3: CASSGQNYEQYF. CDR3 nucleotide sequence: TGTGCCAGCAGTGGCCAGAACTACGAGCAGTACTTC.

This clonotype occurred a few times. V and J are TRBV6-1 and TRBJ1-3, with TRBD1 matching over 10 bases. The CDR3 is 16 amino acids. Germline V gene lookup returns CDR1 MNHNS and CDR2 SASEGT. The V gene end was trimmed by 5 bases and the J gene end by 2 bases; junction bases not matched to a gene: 6. The CDR3 spells CASSQDRGLAGNTIYF. CDR3 bases: TGTGCCAGCAGTCAAGACAGGGGGCTTGCTGGAAACACCATATATTTT.

This clonotype has a handful of counts. This rearrangement joins TRBV12-3 or TRBV12-4 to TRBJ2-1, with D possibly matching TRBD1 (5 bases). V was trimmed by 6 bases and J by 8 bases, leaving 11 bases between them. The CDR3 is 12 amino acids. As DNA, the CDR3 is TGTGCCAGCAGCCCCAGGGTTCATGAGCAGTTCTTC. Its protein product is CASSPRVHEQFF.

The chain has TRBV7-8 and TRBJ2-3; 15 bases align to TRBD2. V gave up 5 bases and J gave up 8 bases; unmatched junction bases: 8. CDR1 SGHVS and CDR2 FQNEAQ come from the germline V gene. This CDR3 contains 16 residues. CDR3 DNA sequence: TGTGCCAGCAGCATTTGGACTAGCGGGAGGGCCGGTACGCAGTATTTT. It specifies CASSIWTSGRAGTQYF.

This clonotype has only a few counts. The V call is TRBV7-2, the J call TRBJ2-4; D might be TRBD1 (6 bases). The CDR3 runs to 15 residues. The V end lost 0 bases, the J end lost 0 bases, and 6 bases lay between the germline ends. Germline loops: CDR1 SGHTA, CDR2 FQGNSA. DNA of the CDR3: TGTGCCAGCAGCTTAGCGGACAGAGCCAAAAACATTCAGTACTTC. Protein sequence: CASSLADRAKNIQYF.

Ten or more counts support this clonotype. V and J are TRBV12-3 or TRBV12-4 and TRBJ2-7, with unresolved D. The CDR3 contains 12 residues. Between the trimmed V and J ends, which lost 5 bases and 2 bases, there was a span of 7 bases. This chain's CDR3 is CASSRSPYEQYF. The CDR3 DNA follows: TGTGCCAGCAGTCGTTCGCCCTACGAGCAGTACTTC.

At least ten counts were recorded for this clonotype. The V gene is TRBV29-1, the J gene TRBJ1-5; no clear D gene. CDR3 length: 13 amino acids. Germline V lookup: CDR1 SQVTM, CDR2 ANQGSEA. Deletions cut 4 bases from V and 6 bases from J, with 13 bases between. The CDR3 DNA follows: TGCAGCGTTGGGGCCTACGGCGGTCAGCCCCAGCATTTT. This codes for CSVGAYGGQPQHF. Looking up the rest from reference TRBV29-1 and TRBJ1-5 gives the full variable domain: SAVISQKPSRDICQRGTSLTIQCQVDSQVTMMFWYRQQPGQSLTLIATANQGSEATYESGFVIDKFPISRPNLTFSTLTVSNMSPEDSSIYLCSVGAYGGQPQHFGDGTRLSIL.

This clonotype was seen many times. V is TRBV20-1 and J is TRBJ2-7; weak D call: TRBD1 (6 bases). Germline loops: CDR1 DFQATT, CDR2 SNEGSKA (reference sequence). The CDR3 is made up of 13 amino acids. Trimming stripped 6 bases from V and 6 bases from J, with 18 bases between. The CDR3 bases are TGCAGTGCCGCCCCAGGGGTCGAATTCGAGCAGTACTTC. Residues: CSAAPGVEFEQYF.

This clonotype was seen ten or more times. The chain employs TRBV5-1 and TRBJ2-1, with D uncertain. This CDR3 comprises 13 residues. Germline CDR1 is SGHRS and CDR2 is YFSETQ. With 0 bases removed from V and 7 bases from J, the gap between germline ends came to 8 bases. In DNA, the CDR3 is TGCGCCAGCAGCTTGGGTCTCGCTAATGAGCAGTTCTTC. Its protein is CASSLGLANEQFF.

This clonotype was seen repeatedly, ten times or more. This chain joins TRBV12-3 or TRBV12-4 and TRBJ1-2; tentatively, D is TRBD1 (5 bases). Trimming removed 6 bases from V and 3 bases from J, with 8 bases in between. CDR3 length: 12 residues. CDR3 DNA: TGTGCCAGCAGCCGGGGGGACTATGGCTACACCTTC. This sequence encodes CASSRGDYGYTF.

This clonotype was counted between two and nine times. The CDR3, as DNA: TGTGCCAGCAGCTCCGGGACTAGCCCCCAGTACTTC. Translating it yields CASSSGTSPQYF. V and J are TRBV7-8 and TRBJ2-7; 9 bases align to TRBD2. Trimming removed 4 bases from V and 10 bases from J; junction bases left unmatched: 5. CDR1 and CDR2 (germline): SGHVS, FQNEAQ. This CDR3 has 12 amino acids.

The table lists this clonotype with a few counts. The CDR3 loop reads CASSLTGTSGYTF. The CDR3 DNA reads TGTGCCAGCAGCTTGACTGGGACAAGTGGCTACACCTTC. V and J are TRBV5-5 and TRBJ1-2, with D possibly matching TRBD1 (6 bases). In germline, CDR1 is SGHKS, CDR2 YYEKEE (reference sequence). V lost 1 base to trimming and J lost 7 bases, with 11 bases between them. The length of the CDR3 is 13 residues.

This clonotype was counted only a few times. This chain joins TRBV7-2 and TRBJ2-2; D is possibly TRBD2 (6 bases). Germline lookup yields CDR1 SGHTA and CDR2 FQGNSA. The CDR3 has 16 residues. Trimming pared 5 bases from V and 1 base from J, leaving 14 bases between. CDR3 protein: CASSARLGRNTGELFF. DNA for the CDR3: TGTGCCAGCAGCGCCAGACTAGGGAGGAACACCGGGGAGCTGTTTTTT. Full variable domain (remainder filled in from reference TRBV7-2 and TRBJ2-2): GAGVSQSPSNKVTEKGKDVELRCDPISGHTALYWYRQSLGQGLEFLIYFQGNSAPDKSGLPSDRFSAERTGGSVSTLTIQRTQQEDSAVYLCASSARLGRNTGELFFGEGSRLTVL.

The chain is built from TRBV20-1 and TRBJ2-3; TRBD2 is a possible D gene (5 bases). Germline V gene lookup returns CDR1 DFQATT and CDR2 SNEGSKA (reference sequence). Trimming cost V 6 bases and J 4 bases, with 20 bases left between them. CDR3 length: 15 residues. The chain's CDR3 is CSAQKGERPPDTQYF. Here the CDR3 DNA reads TGCAGTGCCCAAAAGGGAGAGCGTCCACCAGATACGCAGTATTTT.

The J gene is TRBJ2-5, the V gene TRBV11-2; 11 nucleotides line up with TRBD1. The CDR3 has 13 amino acids. Trimming cost V 5 bases and J 9 bases; bases outside gene matches: 5. Germline lookup yields CDR1 SGHAT and CDR2 FQNNGV. In DNA, the CDR3 is TGTGCCAGCAGCCTCGGACAGGGGGCGTCCCAGTACTTC. Its protein product is CASSLGQGASQYF. The entire variable domain, with the rest obtained from reference TRBV11-2 and TRBJ2-5, is as follows: EAGVAQSPRYKIIEKRQSVAFWCNPISGHATLYWYQQILGQGPKLLIQFQNNGVVDDSQLPKDRFSAERLKGVDSTLKIQPAKLEDSAVYLCASSLGQGASQYFGPGTRLLVL.